Given below is one T cell receptor beta chain in context. The record originates from a study of blood T cell repertoires in COVID-19. Study-wide background: Researchers got acute and convalescent COVID-19 samples from the United States, Italy and Spain. PBMCs, B-cell-depleted T cells, or T cells were the source of the cDNA or gDNA that made up the material.

Germline V gives CDR1 MGHRA, CDR2 YSYEKL. V trimming: 1 base; J trimming: 7 bases; junction bases outside the gene matches: 2. The length of the CDR3 is 15 residues. Original processing notes: Amplification from reference gene primers served as the basis for estimated nucleated cell counts. Using immunoSEQ multiplex PCR, the repertoire was profiled, and TCRdb retains in-frame clones only, with some absent. The V and J calls and clone size were taken over from that table, and D and trimming were inferred from the DNA. Among over 95,000 clones, about 85% were seen once, and the ten largest hold more than 3%.

The clonotype comes from a man in his forties or fifties with acute or convalescent COVID-19. The chain has TRBV4-1 and TRBJ1-6; 9 bases agree with TRBD1. Material: peripheral blood. The CDR3 region is CASSQAGTGNSPLHF. DNA of the CDR3: TGCGCCAGCAGCCAAGCCGGGACAGGGAATTCACCCCTCCACTTT.